Listed here is a single TCR beta chain. Its antigen is as yet unknown. Under the ViraFEST assay, PBMC were stimulated with viral peptide pools so that antigen-specific CD4+ T cells expanded. Sequencing was performed afterwards. Following 10 days of culture, CD4+ T cells were isolated. Vaccination of participants consisted of two doses of either the BNT162b2 or mRNA-1273 vaccine. Method: immunoSEQ multiplex PCR; TCRdb's copy keeps in-frame clones and lacks some. The data hold more than 25,000 clones, with just under 75% observed a single time. The data belong to a study of vaccination effects on CD4 cells after COVID-19. The V gene lost 2 bases and the J gene lost 6 bases, with 12 bases spanning the gap. The CDR3 runs to 14 residues. CDR1 SGDLS and CDR2 YYNGEE come from the germline V gene.

The chain combines TRBV9 with TRBJ1-5, with D possibly being TRBD1 (5 bases). The sequence was obtained from a human donor who received a COVID-19 vaccine. Specimen: CD4+ T cells from PBMCs cultured with HCoV-229E spike peptides, collected after COVID-19 vaccination. The DNA of the CDR3 is TGTGCCAGCAGCGTCGCGCAGGGCGGTCAGCCCCAGCATTTT. It is translated as CASSVAQGGQPQHF.